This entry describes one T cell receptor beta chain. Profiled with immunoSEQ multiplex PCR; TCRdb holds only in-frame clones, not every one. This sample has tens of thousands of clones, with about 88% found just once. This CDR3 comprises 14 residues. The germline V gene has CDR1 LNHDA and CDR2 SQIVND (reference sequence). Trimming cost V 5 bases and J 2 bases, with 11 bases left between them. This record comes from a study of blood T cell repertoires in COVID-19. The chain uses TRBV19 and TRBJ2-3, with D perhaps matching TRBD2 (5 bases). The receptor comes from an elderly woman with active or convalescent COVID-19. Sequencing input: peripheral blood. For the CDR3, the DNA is TGTGCCAGTAGTGTGGAGGAGCCCACAGATACGCAGTATTTT. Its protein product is CASSVEEPTDTQYF.